The 9 T cell receptor beta chains presented below share a single source sample, sequenced in a study of T cells in Graves' hyperthyroidism and ophthalmopathy. TCR beta CDR3 regions were amplified from RNA transcripts. With the HTBI primer set, the TCR CDR3 went through a first round of RT-PCR. TCRdb processed the multiplex PCR reads anew with MiXCR; each CDR3 protein has one entry. The repertoire holds about 610,000 distinct CDR3 sequences, with more than 15% as singletons. Sequencing was done on a sample of blood. Receptors were obtained from a woman between 40 and 50 years old with Graves' ophthalmopathy.

This clonotype has ten or more counts. The V and J genes are TRBV7-2 and TRBJ2-4, with TRBD1 identical over 12 bases. J was trimmed by 7 bases and V by 5 bases; bases with no gene match: 9. Germline CDR1 reads SGHTA; CDR2 reads FQGNSA. The CDR3 runs to 16 residues. The CDR3 sequence is CASSAAGTGGGNIQYF. CDR3 nucleotides: TGTGCCAGCAGCGCAGCCGGGACAGGGGGCGGCAACATTCAGTACTTC.

The rearrangement links TRBV29-1 to TRBJ2-3; 11 nucleotides match TRBD1. CDR3 size: 14 residues. The V and J ends lost 6 bases and 3 bases, in that order; junction bases with no gene match: 5. CDR1 and CDR2 (germline): SQVTM, ANQGSEA. CDR3 bases: TGCAGCGTAACCGGGACAGGGGGTACAGATACGCAGTATTTT. Protein product: CSVTGTGGTDTQYF.

This clonotype was observed at least ten times. V gene TRBV20-1 combines with J gene TRBJ2-7; no clear D. V was clipped by 0 bases and J by 7 bases, with 19 bases between them. The germline V gene encodes CDR1 DFQATT and CDR2 SNEGSKA (reference sequence). The CDR3 totals 15 residues. The CDR3 DNA follows: TGCAGTGCTAGAGATCCGGACCTGGGATGGTCGGAGCAGTACTTC. Residues: CSARDPDLGWSEQYF.

This clonotype appeared a few times. This may stem from a read error, because a much larger clone lies one nucleotide away. V gene TRBV20-1 combines with J gene TRBJ2-3; D unresolved. CDR3 length: 14 amino acids. V dropped 2 bases and J dropped 0 bases, with 9 bases sitting between them. Germline assignment: CDR1 DFQATT and CDR2 SNEGSKA (reference sequence). The CDR3 sequence: CSARRQPSTDTQYF. The CDR3 coding sequence is TGCAGTGCTAGAAGGCAGCCTAGCACAGATACGCAGTATTTT.

The chain joins TRBV2 to TRBJ1-5, with D possibly being TRBD1 (5 bases). The V end was cut by 3 bases, the J end by 4 bases, with 10 bases between. The CDR3 spans 14 residues. Germline CDR1 and CDR2: SNHLY and FYNNEI. The CDR3 sequence: CASSDRTRNQPQHF. CDR3 coding DNA: TGTGCCAGCAGTGATAGGACAAGAAATCAGCCCCAGCATTTT.

In this sample, this clonotype turned up many times. The chain recombines TRBV2 with TRBJ2-5; 8 bases agree with TRBD1. This CDR3 spans 15 amino acids. From germline, CDR1 is SNHLY and CDR2 FYNNEI. With V trimmed by 7 bases and J by 4 bases, 11 bases remained unmatched. The CDR3 DNA follows: TGTGCCAGCACCGGAGGACAGGGCCGCAGAGAGACCCAGTACTTC. Translating it yields CASTGGQGRRETQYF.

The gene calls are TRBV3-1 and TRBJ1-6; D is possibly TRBD1 (5 bases). Germline-derived CDR1 and CDR2 are LGHDT and YNNKEL (reference sequence). The CDR3 is 16 residues long. Trimming left V 1 base short and J 7 bases short, with 14 bases between. As DNA, the CDR3 is TGTGCCAGCAGCCAAGGTGACAGTGGACTAAATTCACCCCTCCACTTT. Its translation is CASSQGDSGLNSPLHF.

V usage is TRBV7-8 and J usage is TRBJ1-6; D is unresolved. The ends were cut back, 4 bases at V and 9 bases at J, with 10 bases in the middle. The CDR3 totals 13 residues. Germline assignment: CDR1 SGHVS and CDR2 FQNEAQ. CDR3 nucleotides: TGTGCCAGCAGCTGGAACGTCGGTTCACCCCTCCACTTT. The encoded protein is CASSWNVGSPLHF.

This clonotype was counted at least ten times. V and J are TRBV27 and TRBJ1-1; D may be TRBD1 (6 bases). The V gene lost 5 bases and the J gene lost 3 bases, with 22 bases spanning the gap. The germline V gene encodes CDR1 MNHEY and CDR2 SMNVEV (reference sequence). The CDR3 sequence is 17 residues long. The CDR3 DNA sequence: TGTGCCAGCAGTACACGTACGAGTACAGGGCTCCACACTGAAGCTTTCTTT. It specifies CASSTRTSTGLHTEAFF.